Below, 16 T cell receptor beta chains from the same sample are listed, as sequenced in a study of a mutant IDH1 vaccine in newly diagnosed glioma. Using immunoSEQ multiplex PCR, the repertoire was profiled, and TCRdb retains in-frame clones only, with some absent. The data show fewer than 85,000 clones, with 86% seen just once and 2.9% held by the top ten. Time point denoted: baseline, week 1 (first vaccination visit). Noted treatment: pre-vaccination baseline after standard-of-care therapy. The sequencing used PBMCs, collected from a glioma patient treated with radiotherapy, temozolomide or both. The receptors originated from a man younger than 45 with glioma.

The genes are TRBV4-1 and TRBJ1-3; tentatively, D is TRBD1 (6 bases). V was pared by 4 bases and J by 6 bases, with 19 bases between. Germline-derived CDR1 and CDR2 are MGHRA and YSYEKL. The CDR3 spans 16 residues. The CDR3 is CASSPVQGASENTIYF. In nucleotides, the CDR3 is TGCGCCAGCAGCCCAGTACAGGGAGCGTCGGAAAACACCATATATTTT.

V and J are TRBV6-6 and TRBJ2-2; TRBD1 matches 9 bases. The trim removed 11 bases at V and 5 bases at J, leaving 6 bases unmatched. Germline CDR1 is MNHNY and CDR2 is SVGAGI (reference sequence). The CDR3 covers 13 residues. The CDR3 here is CASGQGLTGELFF. Here the CDR3 DNA reads TGTGCCTCGGGACAGGGATTAACCGGGGAGCTGTTTTTT.

The rearrangement uses TRBV5-4 and TRBJ2-3, with D possibly TRBD2 on 5 matching bases. Trimming removed 1 base at V and 1 base at J, with 10 bases between. Germline CDR1 is SGHNT and CDR2 is YYREEE (reference sequence). This CDR3 is built from 15 residues. The CDR3 coding sequence is TGTGCCAGCAGCTTGCGCGGGCGGGGCACAGATACGCAGTATTTT. Amino acids: CASSLRGRGTDTQYF.

The rearrangement links TRBV19 to TRBJ1-5; 8 positions agree with TRBD1. Losses at the gene ends were 4 bases for V and 6 bases for J; bases not matched to a gene: 5. The germline gives CDR1 LNHDA, CDR2 SQIVND (reference sequence). The CDR3 has 14 amino acids. The CDR3 sequence: CASSRQGASQPQHF. The CDR3 DNA reads TGTGCCAGTAGTAGGCAGGGGGCGAGTCAGCCCCAGCATTTT.

This rearrangement joins TRBV6-4 to TRBJ2-2; D is unclear. From germline, CDR1 is MRHNA and CDR2 SNTAGT. The CDR3 contains 13 residues. V lost 2 bases and J lost 3, with 4 bases in between. The CDR3 DNA reads TGTGCCAGCAGTGACGAGGACACCGGGGAGCTGTTTTTT. Translating gives CASSDEDTGELFF.

The chain recombines TRBV7-9 with TRBJ2-6; no firm D call. With 2 bases removed from V and 0 bases from J, the gap between germline ends came to 5 bases. The V gene's germline CDR1 is SEHNR and CDR2 FQNEAQ (reference sequence). This CDR3 contains 15 residues. DNA of the CDR3: TGTGCCAGCAGCTTACGGTTCTCTGGGGCCAACGTCCTGACTTTC. This sequence encodes CASSLRFSGANVLTF.

This clone has only one observation. The chain carries TRBV5-4 and TRBJ2-5; no definite D call. Germline loops: CDR1 SGHNT, CDR2 YYREEE (reference sequence). This CDR3 has 13 amino acids. The V end was cut by 0 bases, the J end by 3 bases, with 6 bases between. CDR3 in amino acids: CASSLATKETQYF. DNA of the CDR3: TGTGCCAGCAGCTTGGCCACTAAAGAGACCCAGTACTTC.

The rearrangement uses TRBV7-8 and TRBJ2-1; D gene unclear. Trimming took off 7 bases at V and 9 bases at J, with 22 bases between the two ends. In germline, CDR1 is SGHVS, CDR2 FQNEAQ. The CDR3 contains 15 residues. The CDR3 coding sequence is TGTGCCAGCACCCTCGCAAGATTCGCGTCCGGTGAGCAGTTCTTC. Encoded protein: CASTLARFASGEQFF.

Worth noting for this clone: The junction departs from the called germline gene at one end, perhaps through a read error. Other DNA sequences in this sample translate to the same CDR3. The CDR3 region has the DNA TGTGCCAGCAGTTTTAGGGACGAACAGTACTTC. It specifies CASSFRDEQYF. V is TRBV28 and J is TRBJ2-7, with D perhaps given as TRBD1 or TRBD2 (5 bases each). Germline V CDR1 and CDR2: MDHEN, SYDVKM. This CDR3 has 11 residues. Full variable domain (rest looked up from reference TRBV28 and TRBJ2-7): DVKVTQSSRYLVKRTGEKVFLECVQDMDHENMFWYRQDPGLGLRLIYFSYDVKMKEKGDIPEGYSVSREKKERFSLILESASTNQTSMYLCASSFRDEQYFGPGTRLTVT.

The V call is TRBV28, the J call TRBJ1-5; D not resolved. Trimming removed 6 bases from V and 1 base from J, with 10 bases in between. This CDR3 contains 14 residues. The germline V gene has CDR1 MDHEN and CDR2 SYDVKM. In nucleotides, the CDR3 is TGTGCCAGCAGATGGGTCGTCAGCAATCAGCCCCAGCATTTT. Translation gives CASRWVVSNQPQHF.

The chain couples TRBV27 to TRBJ1-1; TRBD1 matches at 8 bases. Germline loops: CDR1 MNHEY, CDR2 SMNVEV (reference sequence). The CDR3 is made up of 15 amino acids. Losses at the gene ends were 2 bases for V and 0 bases for J; bases not matched to a gene: 2. CDR3 nucleotide sequence: TGTGCCAGCAGTTTAGTGGACAGGGTGAACACTGAAGCTTTCTTT. Protein product: CASSLVDRVNTEAFF.

This clone was picked up a small number of times. The chain links TRBV4-1 to TRBJ2-7; no definite D call. V was shortened by 0 bases and J by 3 bases, with 9 bases between the two germline ends. This CDR3 has 14 amino acids. The germline V gene has CDR1 MGHRA and CDR2 YSYEKL. CDR3 DNA sequence: TGCGCCAGCAGCCAAGAGAGTAGAGGCTACGAGCAGTACTTC. It yields the protein CASSQESRGYEQYF.

The chain carries TRBV7-8 and TRBJ1-4; 8 bases map to TRBD1. V gave up 4 bases and J gave up 11 bases; unmatched junction bases: 9. The CDR3 runs to 14 residues. Germline CDR1 SGHVS, CDR2 FQNEAQ. This chain's CDR3 is CASSSDRGGMKLFF. The CDR3 DNA sequence: TGTGCCAGCAGCTCCGACAGGGGCGGTATGAAACTGTTTTTT.

This clone has only one observation. The CDR3 region has the DNA TGTGCCAGCAGCTCCGGGACAGTGAACACCGGGGAGCTGTTTTTT. This sequence encodes CASSSGTVNTGELFF. V usage is TRBV7-7 and J usage is TRBJ2-2, with TRBD1 matching over 7 bases. The junction had 3 bases not matched to a gene; V was cut back by 4 bases and J by 1 base. There are 15 residues in the CDR3. CDR1 and CDR2 from the germline V gene are SSHAT and FNYEAQ (reference sequence).

This clone turned up a few times. The V gene is TRBV2, the J gene TRBJ1-1, with unresolved D. Trimming removed 9 bases from V and 6 bases from J, with 11 bases in between. Per germline, CDR1 SNHLY and CDR2 FYNNEI. The CDR3 loop spans 11 amino acids. In nucleotides, the CDR3 is TGTGCCAGTGGCGGATTGGCTGAAGCTTTCTTT. Its protein is CASGGLAEAFF.

CDR3 in DNA: TGTGCCAGCAGCCAAAATTCCGTTAGCGGGGGATTCCCTAACGAGCAGTACTTC. Amino acid sequence: CASSQNSVSGGFPNEQYF. The gene calls are TRBV4-2 and TRBJ2-7, with 9 bases identical to TRBD2. Germline V gene sequence: CDR1 LGHNA, CDR2 YNFKEQ. V lost 2 bases to trimming and J lost 5 bases; unmatched junction nucleotides: 16. This CDR3 contains 18 residues.